The rows below give T cell receptor beta chains drawn from one sample of a study of low-dose radiotherapy and immunotherapy resistance in tumors. A single record per CDR3 protein comes from TCRdb applying MiXCR to the reads. This table has 100,000 or so distinct CDR3 sequences, about 20% appearing once. Sequencing was performed on PBMCs, taken after low-dose radiotherapy plus immunotherapy. The receptors stem from a male donor with prostate cancer. Both conserved end residues are trimmed from each CDR3. Some rows mark clone size as missing; the rest say once, few, many or name a class of expanded clone.

J gene: TRBJ2-7
clone size: many
V gene: TRBV20-1
CDR3 protein: SARDAAQGVGYEQY

J gene: TRBJ2-5
clone size: many
V gene: TRBV7-9
CDR3 protein: ASSFNSAQETQY

J gene: TRBJ2-7
clone size: -
V gene: TRBV20-1
CDR3 protein: SASRTSGRSYEQY

J gene: TRBJ2-2
clone size: -
V gene: TRBV19
CDR3 protein: ASRTRGTGNTGELFF

J gene: TRBJ2-1
clone size: few
V gene: TRBV11-3
CDR3 protein: ASSFNSYGYNEQF

J gene: TRBJ2-2
clone size: many
V gene: TRBV20-1
CDR3 protein: SARDPGTGNTGELF

J gene: TRBJ2-7
clone size: many
V gene: TRBV4-1
CDR3 protein: ASSQYAVKYEQY

J gene: TRBJ2-5
clone size: many
V gene: TRBV20-1
CDR3 protein: SVSRGGTQY

J gene: TRBJ2-5
clone size: many
V gene: TRBV7-2
CDR3 protein: ASSLMVQYQETQY

J gene: TRBJ1-6
clone size: many
V gene: TRBV6-6
CDR3 protein: ASNTGTASNSPLH

J gene: TRBJ2-5
clone size: many
V gene: TRBV6-1
CDR3 protein: ASSPQEETQY

J gene: TRBJ2-5
clone size: many
V gene: TRBV10-1
CDR3 protein: ASSEGLAGEQETQY

J gene: TRBJ1-6
clone size: -
V gene: TRBV3-1
CDR3 protein: ASSPGQGRGSPLH

J gene: TRBJ2-1
clone size: many
V gene: TRBV13
CDR3 protein: ASSPRGSYNEQF

J gene: TRBJ2-1
clone size: many
V gene: TRBV7-8
CDR3 protein: ASSRPPGFNEQF

J gene: TRBJ1-4
clone size: many
V gene: TRBV15
CDR3 protein: ATSVDRDRDEKLF

J gene: TRBJ2-6
clone size: many
V gene: TRBV10-3
CDR3 protein: AISDHRGPGANVLT

J gene: TRBJ2-7
clone size: many
V gene: TRBV29-1
CDR3 protein: SVEAGGTGAIQY

J gene: TRBJ2-7
clone size: -
V gene: TRBV28
CDR3 protein: ATGPDSYEQY

J gene: TRBJ1-2
clone size: many
V gene: TRBV7-2
CDR3 protein: ASSFQPRQHPYGYT

J gene: TRBJ2-3
clone size: many
V gene: TRBV11-2
CDR3 protein: ASSFLAGGGTDTQY

J gene: TRBJ2-3
clone size: -
V gene: TRBV10-3
CDR3 protein: AISESIGRERNTDTQY

J gene: TRBJ2-5
clone size: many
V gene: TRBV11-2
CDR3 protein: ASSLVRAPLSETQY

J gene: TRBJ2-6
clone size: many
V gene: TRBV2
CDR3 protein: ASSPRGRGGANVLT

J gene: TRBJ1-6
clone size: -
V gene: TRBV3-1
CDR3 protein: ASSLDAPLAGRNSPLH

J gene: TRBJ2-2
clone size: many
V gene: TRBV4-1
CDR3 protein: ASSQEAGQESGELF

J gene: TRBJ2-1
clone size: many
V gene: TRBV11-2
CDR3 protein: ASSSGTGSYNEQF

J gene: TRBJ1-5
clone size: many
V gene: TRBV6-2/TRBV6-3
CDR3 protein: ASSWGISNQPQH

J gene: TRBJ2-1
clone size: -
V gene: TRBV6-1
CDR3 protein: ACSEMPLVEQF

J gene: TRBJ2-1
clone size: -
V gene: TRBV5-6
CDR3 protein: ASAPRRGYGNEQF

J gene: TRBJ2-3
clone size: many
V gene: TRBV5-1
CDR3 protein: ASSTSGLLGDTQY

J gene: TRBJ1-2
clone size: many
V gene: TRBV11-2
CDR3 protein: ASSLYRQSYYGYT

J gene: TRBJ2-3
clone size: many
V gene: TRBV3-1
CDR3 protein: ASSQAELAGGPTD

J gene: TRBJ2-7
clone size: few
V gene: TRBV23-1
CDR3 protein: ASSPHGPPEEQY

J gene: TRBJ1-2
clone size: many
V gene: TRBV6-2/TRBV6-3
CDR3 protein: ASSETGTGVYGYT

J gene: TRBJ2-4
clone size: many
V gene: TRBV7-9
CDR3 protein: ASSLRTVSVLTGDRGENIQY

J gene: TRBJ2-3
clone size: many
V gene: TRBV11-2
CDR3 protein: ASSLQSNSDTQY

J gene: TRBJ2-7
clone size: many
V gene: TRBV6-2/TRBV6-3
CDR3 protein: ASSSIFSEQY